What follows is one T cell receptor beta chain and its context. The CDR3 length is 18 residues. Trimming took off 3 bases at V and 1 base at J, with 21 bases between the two ends. CDR1 MGHRA and CDR2 YSYEKL come from the germline V gene. Treatment noted: some 20 received Ad26.COV2.S at low or high dose, single or two shots; a few received placebo; per-sample allocation not given. The study sampled participants on day 63 after the first vaccine or placebo injection. Produced via immunoSEQ multiplex PCR; TCRdb's table is partial and in-frame only. The sample comprises 300,000 to 400,000 clones, more than 75% of which are singletons, and around 3.6% rests with the top ten. The sample comes from a study of Ad26.COV2.S vaccination and SARS-CoV-2 variants.

The rearrangement links TRBV4-1 to TRBJ1-1, with D possibly TRBD1 on 5 matching bases. Sequenced here: peripheral blood, sampled in a trial of Ad26.COV2.S vaccine versus placebo. This clonotype was sampled from a person between 18 and 60 years old who received the Ad26.COV2.S COVID-19 vaccine or a placebo. This CDR3 reads CASSHPRLTIDRNTEAFF. The CDR3 DNA reads TGCGCCAGCAGCCACCCAAGACTTACCATTGACAGGAACACTGAAGCTTTCTTT.